The present T cell receptor (beta chain) was sequenced within a study of blood T cell repertoires in COVID-19 (dated by TCRdb to the early 2020s). A note on the overall study: Samples covering the acute and convalescent phases of COVID-19 were provided by collaborators in the United States, Italy and Spain. The prospective study material was composed of cDNA or gDNA derived from T cells, B-cell-depleted T cells, or PBMCs. Subjects who had been exposed to COVID-19, were actively infected with it, or had recovered from it provided the deeply sampled blood TCRbeta repertoires that made up the dataset. The repertoires were released in a freely available public database meant as a resource for research on the immune response to SARS-CoV-2. Samples came from the ongoing ImmuneRACE study (first 160 participants) plus 1,254 subjects from 6 global collaborators. The sample metadata nearly always contained a de-identified subject ID, COVID-19 status, age in years and sex. HLA class I and class II types, where available, came from metadata supplied by the sample provider rather than from assay-based typing. General conclusions and limits of the study: The amount of clinical and demographic metadata varied by source and participant and was provided uncurated.

TCRbeta CDR3 regions were amplified from genomic DNA by means of the immunoSEQ Assay, a bias-controlled multiplex PCR. The study's own analysis went as follows. Nucleated cell counts per sample were estimated from amplification of reference gene primers within the assay. To quantify the absolute abundance of each unique TCRbeta CDR3 rearrangement, sequence reads were collapsed and filtered. Productive Simpson clonality was computed per sample as the square root of Simpson's diversity index over productive rearrangements. The table was pulled from immuneACCESS by TCRdb, which kept in-frame rearrangements only. Such tables lose some clones; where checked, under half of the loss comes from unresolved V genes, and the rest has no known cause. V, J and clone size reflect that table, while D and trimming were determined from the DNA. For this sample there are around 120,000 clones; roughly 90% appear just once. 7.6% of the sample is held by the ten biggest clonotypes.

Whole blood was collected in K2EDTA tubes by collaborating institutions according to the institutions' own protocols. For TCRbeta analysis, collaborator samples were shipped as frozen whole blood, as isolated PBMCs, or as DNA extracted from either sample type. According to the germline V gene, CDR1 reads SGHRS and CDR2 reads YFSETQ. Taken from cysteine to phenylalanine, the CDR3 has 14 residues. The DNA shown is the 42-base CDR3, in frame from base 1. Trimming takes 3 bases off V and 2 bases off J; junction bases not matched to a gene: 3. Concerning this clone: Its antigen is still unknown. The record has no base qualities; no much larger clone is one base away.

The chain joins TRBV5-1 to TRBJ2-3; TRBD1 lines up with 7 middle nucleotides. The clonotype was recovered from a man in his fifties with acute or convalescent COVID-19. Sequenced material: peripheral blood. The DNA sequence is as follows: TGCGCCAGCAGCTCCGGACAGGTCACAGATACGCAGTATTTT. This encodes CASSSGQVTDTQYF.